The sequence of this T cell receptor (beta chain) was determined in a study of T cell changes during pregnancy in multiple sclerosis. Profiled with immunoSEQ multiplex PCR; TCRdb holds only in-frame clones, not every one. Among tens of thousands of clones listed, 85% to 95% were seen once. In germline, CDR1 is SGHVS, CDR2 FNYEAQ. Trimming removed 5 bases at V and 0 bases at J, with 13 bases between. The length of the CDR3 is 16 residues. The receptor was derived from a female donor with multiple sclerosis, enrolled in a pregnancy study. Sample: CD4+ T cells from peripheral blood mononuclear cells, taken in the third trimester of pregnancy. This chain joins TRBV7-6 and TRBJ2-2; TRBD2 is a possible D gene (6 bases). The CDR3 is CASSPRGSTNTGELFF. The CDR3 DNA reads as TGTGCCAGCAGCCCCCGGGGGTCGACGAACACCGGGGAGCTGTTTTTT. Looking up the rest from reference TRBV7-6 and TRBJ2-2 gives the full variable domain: GAGVSQSPRYKVTKRGQDVALRCDPISGHVSLYWYRQALGQGPEFLTYFNYEAQQDKSGLPNDRFSAERPEGSISTLTIQRTEQRDSAMYRCASSPRGSTNTGELFFGEGSRLTVL.